This T cell receptor (beta chain) comes out of a study of control samples from healthy donors and cancer patients. Germline V lookup: CDR1 MNHNY, CDR2 SVGAGI (reference sequence). Trimming took off 6 bases at V and 0 bases at J, with 9 bases between the two ends. This CDR3 comprises 14 residues. The assay was immunoSEQ multiplex PCR, and TCRdb's table has in-frame clones only and misses some. The table shows some 140,000 clones, with roughly nine tenths occurring only once. The specimen was blood. This chain joins TRBV6-6 and TRBJ1-3, with unresolved D. This receptor was taken from a woman in her 30s in good health. The CDR3 sequence: CASRRDFSGNTIYF. CDR3 DNA sequence: TGTGCCAGCAGAAGAGATTTCTCTGGAAACACCATATATTTT.